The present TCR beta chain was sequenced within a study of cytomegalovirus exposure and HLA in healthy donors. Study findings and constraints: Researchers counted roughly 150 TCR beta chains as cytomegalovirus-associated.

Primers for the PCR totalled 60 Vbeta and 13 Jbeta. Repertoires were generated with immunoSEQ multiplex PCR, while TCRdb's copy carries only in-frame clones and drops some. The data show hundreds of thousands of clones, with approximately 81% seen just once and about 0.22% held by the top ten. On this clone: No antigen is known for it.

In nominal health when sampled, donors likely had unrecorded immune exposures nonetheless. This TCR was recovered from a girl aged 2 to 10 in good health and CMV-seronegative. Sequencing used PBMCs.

The CDR3 DNA reads as TGTGCCAGCAGTCCACAGGGTCCAACTAATGAAAAACTGTTTTTT. The encoded protein is CASSPQGPTNEKLFF. V is TRBV6-1 and J is TRBJ1-4; D may be TRBD1 (6 bases). Germline CDR1 and CDR2: MNHNS and SASEGT. The V gene lost 5 bases and the J gene lost 0 bases, with 10 bases spanning the gap. The CDR3 consists of 15 residues.